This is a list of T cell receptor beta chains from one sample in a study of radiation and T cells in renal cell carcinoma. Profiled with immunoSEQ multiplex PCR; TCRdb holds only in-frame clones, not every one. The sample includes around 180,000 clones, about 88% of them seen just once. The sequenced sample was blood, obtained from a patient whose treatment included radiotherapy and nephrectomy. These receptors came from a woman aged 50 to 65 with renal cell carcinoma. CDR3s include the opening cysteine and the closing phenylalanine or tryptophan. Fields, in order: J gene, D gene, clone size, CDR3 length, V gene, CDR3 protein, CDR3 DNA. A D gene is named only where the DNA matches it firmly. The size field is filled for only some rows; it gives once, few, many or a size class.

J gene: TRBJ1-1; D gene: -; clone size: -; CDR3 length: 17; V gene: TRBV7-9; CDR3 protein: CASSLAGRGIMNTEAFF; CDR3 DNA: TGTGCCAGCAGCTTAGCGGGAAGGGGAATCATGAACACTGAAGCTTTCTTT
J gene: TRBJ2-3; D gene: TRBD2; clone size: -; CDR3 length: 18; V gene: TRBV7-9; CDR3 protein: CASSLVMRGYTSTDTQYF; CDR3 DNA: TGTGCCAGCAGCTTAGTTATGCGGGGGTATACTAGCACAGATACGCAGTATTTT
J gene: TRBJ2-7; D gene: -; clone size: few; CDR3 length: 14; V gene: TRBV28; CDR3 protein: CASSRGGPSYEQYF; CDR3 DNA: TGTGCCAGCAGCCGCGGAGGGCCATCCTACGAGCAGTACTTC
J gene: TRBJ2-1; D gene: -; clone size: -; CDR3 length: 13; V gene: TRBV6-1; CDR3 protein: CAILTGTHNEQFF; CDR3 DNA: TGTGCCATCCTTACCGGGACTCACAATGAGCAGTTCTTC
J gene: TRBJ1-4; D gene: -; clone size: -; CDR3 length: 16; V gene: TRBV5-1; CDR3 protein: CASSLQGVATNEKLFF; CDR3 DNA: TGCGCCAGCAGCTTGCAGGGAGTAGCAACTAATGAAAAACTGTTTTTT
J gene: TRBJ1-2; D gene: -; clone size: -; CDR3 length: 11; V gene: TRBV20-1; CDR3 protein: CSARGGYGYTF; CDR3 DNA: TGCAGTGCTAGAGGGGGCTATGGCTACACCTTC
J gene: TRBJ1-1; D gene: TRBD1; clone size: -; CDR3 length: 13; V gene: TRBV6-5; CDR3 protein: CASSNRQGRKAFF; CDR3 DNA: TGTGCCAGCAGTAACCGACAGGGAAGGAAGGCTTTCTTT
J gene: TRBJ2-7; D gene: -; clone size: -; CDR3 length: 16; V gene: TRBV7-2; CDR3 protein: CASSLVGPIGSYEQYF; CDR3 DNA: TGTGCCAGCAGCTTAGTGGGACCCATCGGTTCCTACGAGCAGTACTTC
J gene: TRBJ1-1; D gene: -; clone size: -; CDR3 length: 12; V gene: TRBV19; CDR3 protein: CASSKDDTEAFF; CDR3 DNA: TGTGCCAGTAGTAAGGATGACACTGAAGCTTTCTTT
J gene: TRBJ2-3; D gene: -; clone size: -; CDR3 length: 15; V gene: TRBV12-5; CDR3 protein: CASGPMGETDDTQYF; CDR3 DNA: TGTGCTAGTGGTCCGATGGGGGAGACGGATGATACGCAGTATTTT
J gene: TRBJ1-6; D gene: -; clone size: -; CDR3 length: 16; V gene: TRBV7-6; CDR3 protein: CASSLEGSPNNSPLHF; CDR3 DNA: TGTGCCAGCAGCCTCGAGGGTTCACCCAATAATTCACCCCTCCACTTT
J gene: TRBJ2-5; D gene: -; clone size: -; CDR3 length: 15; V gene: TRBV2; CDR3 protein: CASSEAIRSGGTQYF; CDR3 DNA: TGTGCCAGCAGTGAAGCGATTCGATCCGGGGGGACCCAGTACTTC
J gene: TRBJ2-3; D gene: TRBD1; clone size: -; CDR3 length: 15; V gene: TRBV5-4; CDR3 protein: CASKKTGGGTDTQYF; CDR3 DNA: TGTGCCAGCAAAAAGACAGGGGGGGGCACAGATACGCAGTATTTT
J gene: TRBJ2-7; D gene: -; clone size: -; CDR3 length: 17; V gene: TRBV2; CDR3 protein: CASRPGLRPSSSYEQYF; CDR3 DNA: TGTGCCAGCAGGCCCGGGCTGAGGCCCTCCAGCTCCTACGAGCAGTACTTC
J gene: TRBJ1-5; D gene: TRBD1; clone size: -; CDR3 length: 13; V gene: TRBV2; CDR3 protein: CASSPTGGQPQHF; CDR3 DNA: TGTGCCAGCAGTCCGACAGGGGGGCAGCCCCAGCATTTT
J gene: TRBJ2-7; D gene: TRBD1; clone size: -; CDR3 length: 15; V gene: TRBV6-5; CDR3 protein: CASSSPGQSSYEQYF; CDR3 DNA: TGTGCCAGCAGTTCTCCGGGACAGAGCTCCTACGAGCAGTACTTC
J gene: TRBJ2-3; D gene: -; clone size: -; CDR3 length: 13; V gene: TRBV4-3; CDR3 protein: CASSQDHRDTQYF; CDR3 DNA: TGCGCCAGCAGCCAAGATCATCGGGATACGCAGTATTTT
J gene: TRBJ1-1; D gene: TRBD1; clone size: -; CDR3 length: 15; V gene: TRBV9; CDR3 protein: CASSVVTGQSTEAFF; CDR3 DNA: TGTGCCAGCAGCGTAGTGACAGGGCAGAGCACTGAAGCTTTCTTT
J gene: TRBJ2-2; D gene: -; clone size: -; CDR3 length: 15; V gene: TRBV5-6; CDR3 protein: CASRSTGANTGELFF; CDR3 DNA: TGTGCCAGCAGGTCGACGGGGGCGAACACCGGGGAGCTGTTTTTT
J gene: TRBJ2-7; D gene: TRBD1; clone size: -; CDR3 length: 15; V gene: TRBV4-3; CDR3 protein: CASSHVSGGSNEQYF; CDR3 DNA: TGCGCCAGCAGCCACGTGTCAGGGGGATCCAACGAGCAGTACTTC
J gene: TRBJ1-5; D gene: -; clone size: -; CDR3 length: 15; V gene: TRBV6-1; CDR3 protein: CASSSYLTSNQPQHF; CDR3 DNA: TGTGCCAGCAGTTCCTATCTGACGAGCAATCAGCCCCAGCATTTT
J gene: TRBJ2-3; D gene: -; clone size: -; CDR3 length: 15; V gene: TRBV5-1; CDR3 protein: CASLSTVSSTDTQYF; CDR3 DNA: TGCGCCAGCCTCTCGACTGTCTCTAGCACAGATACGCAGTATTTT
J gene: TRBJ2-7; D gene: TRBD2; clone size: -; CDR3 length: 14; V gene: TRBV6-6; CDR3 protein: CASHIAGGPDEQYF; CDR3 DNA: TGTGCCAGCCACATAGCGGGGGGGCCGGACGAGCAGTACTTC
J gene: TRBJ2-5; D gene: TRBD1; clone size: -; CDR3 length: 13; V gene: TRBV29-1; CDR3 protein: CSVEDPRGETQYF; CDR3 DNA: TGCAGCGTTGAAGACCCCAGGGGGGAGACCCAGTACTTC
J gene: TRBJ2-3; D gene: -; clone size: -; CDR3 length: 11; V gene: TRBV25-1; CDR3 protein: CASSEGLTQYF; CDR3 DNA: TGTGCCAGCAGTGAAGGCCTTACGCAGTATTTT
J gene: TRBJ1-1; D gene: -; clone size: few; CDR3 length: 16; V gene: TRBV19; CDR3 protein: CASSIEAQLMNTEAFF; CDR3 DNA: TGTGCCAGTAGTATAGAAGCCCAACTGATGAACACTGAAGCTTTCTTT
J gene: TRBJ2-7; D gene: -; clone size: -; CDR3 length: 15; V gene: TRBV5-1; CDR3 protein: CASSLGPRESYEQYF; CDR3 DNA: TGCGCCAGCAGCTTGGGCCCCAGGGAATCCTACGAGCAGTACTTC
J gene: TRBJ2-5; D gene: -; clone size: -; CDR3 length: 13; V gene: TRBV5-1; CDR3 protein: CASSLGLGETQYF; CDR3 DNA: TGCGCCAGCAGCTTGGGCCTAGGAGAGACCCAGTACTTC
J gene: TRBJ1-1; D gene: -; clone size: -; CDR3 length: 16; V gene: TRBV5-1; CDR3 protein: CASSFTGTDLGTEAFF; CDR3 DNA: TGCGCCAGCAGCTTCACCGGGACGGACCTGGGCACTGAAGCTTTCTTT
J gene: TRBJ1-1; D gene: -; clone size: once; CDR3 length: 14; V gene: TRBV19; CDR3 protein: CASRHPVMNTEAFF; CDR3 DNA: TGTGCCAGTAGACACCCAGTTATGAACACTGAAGCTTTCTTT
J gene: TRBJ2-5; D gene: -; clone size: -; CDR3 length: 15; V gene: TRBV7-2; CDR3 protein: CASSPGGSAQETQYF; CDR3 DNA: TGTGCCAGCAGCCCTGGGGGGAGTGCGCAAGAGACCCAGTACTTC
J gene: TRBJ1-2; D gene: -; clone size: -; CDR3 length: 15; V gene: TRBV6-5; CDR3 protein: CASSYSGTVLYGYTF; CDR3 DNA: TGTGCCAGCAGTTACTCGGGAACAGTTCTCTATGGCTACACCTTC
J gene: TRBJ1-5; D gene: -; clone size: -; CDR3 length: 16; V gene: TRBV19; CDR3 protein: CASEKGRAGENQPQHF; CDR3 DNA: TGTGCCTCCGAGAAGGGCAGGGCTGGGGAAAATCAGCCCCAGCATTTT
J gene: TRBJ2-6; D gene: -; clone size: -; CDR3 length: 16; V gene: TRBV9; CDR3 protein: CASSVVGGAGANVLTF; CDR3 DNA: TGTGCCAGCAGCGTAGTAGGCGGCGCCGGGGCCAACGTCCTGACTTTC
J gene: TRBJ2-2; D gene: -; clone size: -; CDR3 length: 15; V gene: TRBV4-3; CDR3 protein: CASSQEGGQTGELFF; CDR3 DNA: TGCGCCAGCAGCCAAGAGGGGGGGCAGACTGGGGAGCTGTTTTTT
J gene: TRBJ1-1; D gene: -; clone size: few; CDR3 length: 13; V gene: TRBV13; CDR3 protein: CASSMTVRTEAFF; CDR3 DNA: TGTGCCAGCAGCATGACAGTCCGAACTGAAGCTTTCTTT
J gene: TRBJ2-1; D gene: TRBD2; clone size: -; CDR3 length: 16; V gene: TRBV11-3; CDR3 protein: CASSGGTSEVDNEQFF; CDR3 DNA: TGTGCCAGCAGCGGGGGGACTAGCGAAGTTGACAATGAGCAGTTCTTC
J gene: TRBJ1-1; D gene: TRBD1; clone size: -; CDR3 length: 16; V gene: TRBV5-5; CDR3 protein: CASSHIPGQMNTEAFF; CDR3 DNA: TGTGCCAGCAGCCACATTCCGGGACAGATGAACACTGAAGCTTTCTTT
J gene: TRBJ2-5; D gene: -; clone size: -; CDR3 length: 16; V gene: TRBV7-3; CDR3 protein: CASSFGGGGVQETQYF; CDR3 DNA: TGTGCCAGCAGCTTCGGAGGCGGCGGGGTCCAAGAGACCCAGTACTTC
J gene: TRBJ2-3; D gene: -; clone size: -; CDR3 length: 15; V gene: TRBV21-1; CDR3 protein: CASSKGVRNSDTQYF; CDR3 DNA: TGTGCCAGCAGCAAGGGGGTACGAAACTCAGATACGCAGTATTTT
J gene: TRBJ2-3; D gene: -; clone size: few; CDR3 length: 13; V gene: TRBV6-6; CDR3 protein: CASSYSSGDTQYF; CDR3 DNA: TGTGCCAGCAGTTACTCCTCCGGAGATACGCAGTATTTT
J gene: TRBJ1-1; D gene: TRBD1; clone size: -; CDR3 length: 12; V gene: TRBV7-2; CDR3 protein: CASSFWQGVPFF; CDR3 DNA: TGTGCCAGCAGCTTTTGGCAGGGGGTGCCTTTCTTT